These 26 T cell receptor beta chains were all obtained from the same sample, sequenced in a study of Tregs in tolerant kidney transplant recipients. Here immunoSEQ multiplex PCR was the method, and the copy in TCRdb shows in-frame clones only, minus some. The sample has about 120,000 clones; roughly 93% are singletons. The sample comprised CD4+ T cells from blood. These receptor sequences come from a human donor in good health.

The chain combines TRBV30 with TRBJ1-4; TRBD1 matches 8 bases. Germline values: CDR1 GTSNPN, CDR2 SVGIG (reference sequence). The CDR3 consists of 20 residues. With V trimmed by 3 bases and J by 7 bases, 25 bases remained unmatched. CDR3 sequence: CAWRNPPAGQGAIRSEKLFF. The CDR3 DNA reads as TGTGCCTGGAGAAACCCCCCCGCCGGGCAGGGGGCCATAAGGAGTGAAAAACTGTTTTTT. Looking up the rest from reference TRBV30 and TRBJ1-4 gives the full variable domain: SQTIHQWPATLVQPVGSPLSLECTVEGTSNPNLYWYRQAAGRGLQLLFYSVGIGQISSEVPQNLSASRPQDRQFILSSKKLLLSDSGFYLCAWRNPPAGQGAIRSEKLFFGSGTQLSVL.

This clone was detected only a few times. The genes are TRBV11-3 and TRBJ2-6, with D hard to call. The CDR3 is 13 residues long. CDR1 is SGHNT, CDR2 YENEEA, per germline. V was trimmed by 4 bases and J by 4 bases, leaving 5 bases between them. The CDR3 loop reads CASSYRGANVLTF. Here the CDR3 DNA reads TGTGCCAGCAGCTATCGGGGGGCCAACGTCCTGACTTTC.

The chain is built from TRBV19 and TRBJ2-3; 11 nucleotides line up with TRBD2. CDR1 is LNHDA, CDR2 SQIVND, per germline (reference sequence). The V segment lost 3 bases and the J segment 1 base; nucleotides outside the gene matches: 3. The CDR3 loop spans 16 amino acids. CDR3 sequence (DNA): TGTGCCAGTAGTATGGAGACTAGCGGGGGCACAGATACGCAGTATTTT. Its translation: CASSMETSGGTDTQYF. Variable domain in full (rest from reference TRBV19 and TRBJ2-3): DGGITQSPKYLFRKEGQNVTLSCEQNLNHDAMYWYRQDPGQGLRLIYYSQIVNDFQKGDIAEGYSVSREKKESFPLTVTSAQKNPTAFYLCASSMETSGGTDTQYFGPGTRLTVL.

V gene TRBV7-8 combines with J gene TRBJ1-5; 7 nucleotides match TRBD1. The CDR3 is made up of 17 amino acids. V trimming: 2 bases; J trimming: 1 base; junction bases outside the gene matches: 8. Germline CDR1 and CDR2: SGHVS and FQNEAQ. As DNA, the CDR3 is TGTGCCAGCAGCTTACTGACAGGGCGGGAGAGCAATCAGCCCCAGCATTTT. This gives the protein CASSLLTGRESNQPQHF.

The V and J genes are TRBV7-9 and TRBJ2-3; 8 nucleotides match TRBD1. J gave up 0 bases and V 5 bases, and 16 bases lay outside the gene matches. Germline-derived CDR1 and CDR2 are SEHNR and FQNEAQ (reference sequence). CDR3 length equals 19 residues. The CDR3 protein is CASSPQPGQGILSTDTQYF. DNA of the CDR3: TGTGCCAGCAGCCCACAACCTGGACAGGGCATCCTTAGCACAGATACGCAGTATTTT.

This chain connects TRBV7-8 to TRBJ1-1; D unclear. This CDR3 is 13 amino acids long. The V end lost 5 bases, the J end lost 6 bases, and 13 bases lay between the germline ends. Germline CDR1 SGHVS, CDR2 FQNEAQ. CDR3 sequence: CASSPRLGPEAFF. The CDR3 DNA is TGTGCCAGCAGCCCCCGATTGGGTCCTGAAGCTTTCTTT.

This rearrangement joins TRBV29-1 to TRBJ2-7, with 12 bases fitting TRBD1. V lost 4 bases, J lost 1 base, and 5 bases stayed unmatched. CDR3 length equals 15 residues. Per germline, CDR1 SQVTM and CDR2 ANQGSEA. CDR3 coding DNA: TGCAGCGTTGGGGGACAGGGGGCGTATTCCTACGAGCAGTACTTC. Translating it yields CSVGGQGAYSYEQYF.

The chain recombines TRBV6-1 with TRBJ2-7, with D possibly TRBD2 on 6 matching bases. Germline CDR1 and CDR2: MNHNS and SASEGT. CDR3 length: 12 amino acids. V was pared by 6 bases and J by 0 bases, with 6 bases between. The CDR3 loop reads CASRRDSYEQYF. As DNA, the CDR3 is TGTGCCAGCAGGCGGGACTCCTACGAGCAGTACTTC.

CDR3 loop: CASSPGAPQDIQYF. The CDR3 DNA reads as TGCGCCAGCAGCCCTGGCGCTCCGCAGGACATTCAGTACTTC. This chain links TRBV5-1 with TRBJ2-4; no definite D call. The germline V gene encodes CDR1 SGHRS and CDR2 YFSETQ. Trimming pared 4 bases from V and 8 bases from J, leaving 16 bases between. The CDR3 consists of 14 residues.

CDR3 sequence reads: CASSLPGTGNEKLFF. As DNA, the CDR3 is TGCGCCAGCAGCTTACCCGGGACAGGGAATGAAAAACTGTTTTTT. The chain employs TRBV5-1 and TRBJ1-4; 9 nucleotides align to TRBD1. CDR3 size: 15 residues. CDR1 is SGHRS, CDR2 YFSETQ, per germline. V dropped 2 bases and J dropped 5; count of bases not matched to a gene: 4.

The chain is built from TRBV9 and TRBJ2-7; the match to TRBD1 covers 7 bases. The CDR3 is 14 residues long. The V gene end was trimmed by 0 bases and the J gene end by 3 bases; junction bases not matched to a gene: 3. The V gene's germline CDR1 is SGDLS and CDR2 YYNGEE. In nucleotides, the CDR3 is TGTGCCAGCAGCGTAGCCGCAGGGGGCTACGAGCAGTACTTC. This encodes CASSVAAGGYEQYF.

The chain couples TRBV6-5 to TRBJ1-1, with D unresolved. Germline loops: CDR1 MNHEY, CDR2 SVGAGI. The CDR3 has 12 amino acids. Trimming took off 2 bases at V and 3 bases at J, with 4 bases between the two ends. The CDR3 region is CASSYRYTEAFF. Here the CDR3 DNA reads TGTGCCAGCAGTTACCGTTACACTGAAGCTTTCTTT.

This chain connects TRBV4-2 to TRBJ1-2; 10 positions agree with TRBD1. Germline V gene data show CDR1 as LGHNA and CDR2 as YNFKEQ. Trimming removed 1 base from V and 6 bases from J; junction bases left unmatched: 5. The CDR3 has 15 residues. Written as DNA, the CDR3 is TGTGCCAGCAGCCAAGTAGGACAGGGGGACGATGGCTACACCTTC. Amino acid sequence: CASSQVGQGDDGYTF.

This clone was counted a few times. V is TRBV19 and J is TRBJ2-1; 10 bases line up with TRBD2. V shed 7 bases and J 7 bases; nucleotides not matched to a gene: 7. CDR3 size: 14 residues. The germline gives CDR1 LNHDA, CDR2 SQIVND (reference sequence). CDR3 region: CASMSSGSQNEQFF. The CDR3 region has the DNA TGTGCCAGTATGTCTAGCGGGAGTCAGAATGAGCAGTTCTTC.

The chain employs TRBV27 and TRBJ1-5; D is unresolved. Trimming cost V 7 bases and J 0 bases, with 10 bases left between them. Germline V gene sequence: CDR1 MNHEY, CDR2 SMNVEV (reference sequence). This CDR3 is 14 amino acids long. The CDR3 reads CASMRQYSNQPQHF. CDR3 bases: TGTGCCAGCATGCGCCAGTATAGCAATCAGCCCCAGCATTTT.

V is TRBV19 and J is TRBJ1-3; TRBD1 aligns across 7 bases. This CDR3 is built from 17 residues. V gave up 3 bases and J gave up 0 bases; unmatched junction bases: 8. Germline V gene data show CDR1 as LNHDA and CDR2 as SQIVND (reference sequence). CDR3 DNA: TGTGCCAGTAGTATTTCGCGACAGGGATCCTCTGGAAACACCATATATTTT. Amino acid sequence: CASSISRQGSSGNTIYF. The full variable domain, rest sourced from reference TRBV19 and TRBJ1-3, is DGGITQSPKYLFRKEGQNVTLSCEQNLNHDAMYWYRQDPGQGLRLIYYSQIVNDFQKGDIAEGYSVSREKKESFPLTVTSAQKNPTAFYLCASSISRQGSSGNTIYFGEGSWLTVV.

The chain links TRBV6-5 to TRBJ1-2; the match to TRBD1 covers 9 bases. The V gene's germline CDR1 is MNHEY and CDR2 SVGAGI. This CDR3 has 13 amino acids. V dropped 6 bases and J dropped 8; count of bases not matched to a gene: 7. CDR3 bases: TGTGCCAGCAGGCCGGACAGGGGTTGGGGCTACACCTTC. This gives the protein CASRPDRGWGYTF.

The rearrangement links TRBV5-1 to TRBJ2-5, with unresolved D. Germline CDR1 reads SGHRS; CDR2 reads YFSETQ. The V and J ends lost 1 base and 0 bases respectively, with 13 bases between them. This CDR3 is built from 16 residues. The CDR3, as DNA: TGCGCCAGCAGCTTGCGCCCTCTAGGGAACCAAGAGACCCAGTACTTC. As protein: CASSLRPLGNQETQYF.

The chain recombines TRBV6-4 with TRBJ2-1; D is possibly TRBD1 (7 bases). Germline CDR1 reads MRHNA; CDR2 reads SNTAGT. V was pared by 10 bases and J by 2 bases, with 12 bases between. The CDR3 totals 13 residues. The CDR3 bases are TGTGCCACCCAGGGGGGTCCCTACAATGAGCAGTTCTTC. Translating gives CATQGGPYNEQFF.

This CDR3 reads CASSLGQFNTGELFF. In DNA form, the CDR3 reads TGTGCCAGCAGTTTAGGACAGTTCAACACCGGGGAGCTGTTTTTT. J is TRBJ2-2 and V is TRBV27, with a weak D call TRBD1 (6 bases). The CDR3 contains 15 residues. Germline V gene lookup returns CDR1 MNHEY and CDR2 SMNVEV (reference sequence). Between the trimmed V and J ends, which lost 2 bases and 2 bases, there was a span of 9 bases.

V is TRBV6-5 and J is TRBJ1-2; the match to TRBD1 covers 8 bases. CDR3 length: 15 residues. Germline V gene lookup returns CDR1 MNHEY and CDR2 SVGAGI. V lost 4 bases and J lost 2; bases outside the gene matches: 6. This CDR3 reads CASSSPGQANYGYTF. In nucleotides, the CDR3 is TGTGCCAGCAGTTCTCCGGGACAGGCGAACTATGGCTACACCTTC.

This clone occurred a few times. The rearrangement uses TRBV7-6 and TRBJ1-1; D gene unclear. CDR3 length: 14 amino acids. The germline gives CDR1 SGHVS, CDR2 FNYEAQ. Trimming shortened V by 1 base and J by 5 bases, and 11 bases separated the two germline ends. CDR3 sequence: CASSLGGQQTEAFF. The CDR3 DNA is TGTGCCAGCAGCTTAGGAGGGCAGCAAACTGAAGCTTTCTTT.

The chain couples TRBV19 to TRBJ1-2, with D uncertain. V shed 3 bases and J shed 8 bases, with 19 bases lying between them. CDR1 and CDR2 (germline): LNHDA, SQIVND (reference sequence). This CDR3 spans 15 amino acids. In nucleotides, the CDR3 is TGTGCCAGTAGTATTCGGATCCGGGCCATAAAGGGCTACACCTTC. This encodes CASSIRIRAIKGYTF. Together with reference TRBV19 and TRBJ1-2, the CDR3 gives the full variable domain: DGGITQSPKYLFRKEGQNVTLSCEQNLNHDAMYWYRQDPGQGLRLIYYSQIVNDFQKGDIAEGYSVSREKKESFPLTVTSAQKNPTAFYLCASSIRIRAIKGYTFGSGTRLTVV.

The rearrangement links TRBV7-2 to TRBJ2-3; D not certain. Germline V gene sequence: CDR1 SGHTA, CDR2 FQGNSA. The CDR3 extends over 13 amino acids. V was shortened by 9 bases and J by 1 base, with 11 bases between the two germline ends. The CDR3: CASTGPRTDTQYF. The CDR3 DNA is TGTGCCAGTACCGGACCCCGCACAGATACGCAGTATTTT.

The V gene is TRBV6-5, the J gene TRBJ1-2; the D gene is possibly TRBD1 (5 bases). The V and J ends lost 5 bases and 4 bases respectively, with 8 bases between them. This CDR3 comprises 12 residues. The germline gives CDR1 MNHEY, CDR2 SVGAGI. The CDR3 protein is CASSGGGYGYTF. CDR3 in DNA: TGTGCCAGCAGTGGGGGAGGCTATGGCTACACCTTC.

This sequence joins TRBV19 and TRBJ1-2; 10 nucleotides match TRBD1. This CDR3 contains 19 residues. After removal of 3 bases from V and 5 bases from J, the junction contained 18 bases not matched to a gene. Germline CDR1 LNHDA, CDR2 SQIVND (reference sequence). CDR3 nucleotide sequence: TGTGCCAGTAGTATCCGCGGGACAGGGGACCTTAAAAGGTTGTATGGCTACACCTTC. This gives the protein CASSIRGTGDLKRLYGYTF.